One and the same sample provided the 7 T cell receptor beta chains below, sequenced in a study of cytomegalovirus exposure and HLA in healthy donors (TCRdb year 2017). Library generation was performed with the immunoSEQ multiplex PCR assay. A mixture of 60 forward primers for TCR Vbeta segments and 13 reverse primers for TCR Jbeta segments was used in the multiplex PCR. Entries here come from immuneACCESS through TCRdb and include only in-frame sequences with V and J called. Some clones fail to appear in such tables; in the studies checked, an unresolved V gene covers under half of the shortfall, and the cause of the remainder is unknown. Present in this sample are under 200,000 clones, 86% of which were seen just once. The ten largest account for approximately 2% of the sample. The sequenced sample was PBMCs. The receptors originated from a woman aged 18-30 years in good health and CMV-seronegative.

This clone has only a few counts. The CDR3 bases are TGTGCCAGCAGCCTAGAGCTTCGGTACGAGCAGTACTTC. As protein: CASSLELRYEQYF. This sequence joins TRBV7-9 and TRBJ2-7; the D is unclear. V lost 5 bases and J lost 4, with 12 bases in between. Looked up from germline, CDR1 is SEHNR and CDR2 is FQNEAQ (reference sequence). CDR3 length: 13 amino acids.

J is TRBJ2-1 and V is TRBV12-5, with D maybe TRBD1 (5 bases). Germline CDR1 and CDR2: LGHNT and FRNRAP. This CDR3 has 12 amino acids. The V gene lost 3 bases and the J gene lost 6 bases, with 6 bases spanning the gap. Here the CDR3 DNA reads TGTGCTAGTGGTTTTGGGGCCAATGAGCAGTTCTTC. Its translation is CASGFGANEQFF.

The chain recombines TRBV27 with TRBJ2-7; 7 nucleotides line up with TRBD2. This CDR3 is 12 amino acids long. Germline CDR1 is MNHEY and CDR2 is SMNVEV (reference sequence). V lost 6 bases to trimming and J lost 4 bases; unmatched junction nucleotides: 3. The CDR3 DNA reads TGTGCCAGCAGAGGACTAGGGTACGAGCAGTACTTC. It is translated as CASRGLGYEQYF.

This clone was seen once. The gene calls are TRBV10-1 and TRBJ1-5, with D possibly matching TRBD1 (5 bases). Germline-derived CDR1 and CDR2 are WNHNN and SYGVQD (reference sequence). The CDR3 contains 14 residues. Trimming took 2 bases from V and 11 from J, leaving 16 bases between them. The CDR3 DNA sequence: TGCGCCAGCAGTGAGAGCCTGGCGGCAGGGACCCAGCATTTT. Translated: CASSESLAAGTQHF.

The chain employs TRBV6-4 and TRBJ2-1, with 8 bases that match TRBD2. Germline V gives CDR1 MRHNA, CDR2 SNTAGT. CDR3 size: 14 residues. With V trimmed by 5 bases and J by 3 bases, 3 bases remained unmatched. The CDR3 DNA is TGTGCCAGCAGTCCCACTAGCGGCTACAATGAGCAGTTCTTC. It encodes CASSPTSGYNEQFF.

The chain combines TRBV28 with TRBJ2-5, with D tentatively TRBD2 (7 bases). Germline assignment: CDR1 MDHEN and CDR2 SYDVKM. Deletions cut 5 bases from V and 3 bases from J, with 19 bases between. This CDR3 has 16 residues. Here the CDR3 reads CASSPFRGGNEETQYF. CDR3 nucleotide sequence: TGTGCCAGCAGTCCGTTTAGGGGGGGGAATGAAGAGACCCAGTACTTC. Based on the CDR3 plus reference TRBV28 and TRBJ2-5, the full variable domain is DVKVTQSSRYLVKRTGEKVFLECVQDMDHENMFWYRQDPGLGLRLIYFSYDVKMKEKGDIPEGYSVSREKKERFSLILESASTNQTSMYLCASSPFRGGNEETQYFGPGTRLLVL.

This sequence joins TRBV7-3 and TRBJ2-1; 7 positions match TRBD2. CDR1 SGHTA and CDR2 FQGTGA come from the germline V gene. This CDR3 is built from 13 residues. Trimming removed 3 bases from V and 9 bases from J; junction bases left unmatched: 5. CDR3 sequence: CASSFTSVGEQFF. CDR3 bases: TGTGCCAGCAGCTTTACTAGCGTCGGTGAGCAGTTCTTC.